Included here is one T cell receptor (beta chain) sequence, with context. The record originates from a study of blood T cell repertoires in COVID-19. Study as a whole: Material from acute and convalescent COVID-19 was sourced from the United States, Italy and Spain.

In the original workflow: Estimation of nucleated cell counts relied on the amplification of reference gene primers. Libraries were prepared by immunoSEQ multiplex PCR; TCRdb keeps only in-frame clonotypes and omits some of them. From that table come the V and J calls and clone size; the DNA was used to work out D and trimming. This sample has more than 75,000 clones, with roughly 85% found just once. This receptor was obtained from a man aged 25 to 40 with acute or convalescent COVID-19. The sample taken for sequencing was peripheral blood.

The CDR3 protein is CASSSSGTGESPLHF. The CDR3 DNA reads as TGTGCCAGCAGCTCTTCCGGGACAGGGGAATCACCCCTCCACTTT. The chain couples TRBV7-2 to TRBJ1-6; 10 positions agree with TRBD1. Germline V gene data show CDR1 as SGHTA and CDR2 as FQGNSA. This CDR3 has 15 residues. With V trimmed by 4 bases and J by 10 bases, 7 bases remained unmatched. The entire variable domain, with the rest obtained from reference TRBV7-2 and TRBJ1-6, is as follows: GAGVSQSPSNKVTEKGKDVELRCDPISGHTALYWYRQSLGQGLEFLIYFQGNSAPDKSGLPSDRFSAERTGGSVSTLTIQRTQQEDSAVYLCASSSSGTGESPLHFGNGTRLTVT.